A single sample is the source of the 7 T cell receptor beta chains below, sequenced in a study of CD8 T cells in Susac syndrome. The authors reverse transcribed roughly 0.5 to 1 ug RNA with random hexamers. MiXCR, run by TCRdb on the immunoSEQ multiplex PCR reads, gives a single entry per CDR3 protein. The sample lists around 150,000 distinct CDR3 sequences, around 94% occurring once. The specimen sequenced was CD4+ T cells from PBMCs. These receptors all come from a human donor in good health.

This clonotype showed up just a few times. V usage is TRBV6-5 and J usage is TRBJ2-5; 11 nucleotides align to TRBD1. CDR3 length: 13 amino acids. V lost 6 bases, J lost 5 bases, and 2 bases stayed unmatched. The germline gives CDR1 MNHEY, CDR2 SVGAGI. The CDR3 sequence is CASSRDRGETQYF. For the CDR3, the DNA is TGTGCCAGCAGCCGGGACAGGGGGGAGACCCAGTACTTC.

The CDR3: CASSPYGGETQYF. The CDR3 DNA sequence: TGCGCCAGCAGCCCCTACGGGGGAGAGACCCAGTACTTC. The genes are TRBV4-3 and TRBJ2-5; a weak D match, TRBD2 (6 bases). The CDR3 consists of 13 residues. CDR1 is LGHNA, CDR2 YSLEER, per germline. Trimming shortened V by 4 bases and J by 4 bases, and 10 bases separated the two germline ends.

This chain joins TRBV7-2 and TRBJ1-2, with D uncertain. The CDR3 runs to 13 residues. The germline gives CDR1 SGHTA, CDR2 FQGNSA. Trimming took off 2 bases at V and 4 bases at J, with 8 bases between the two ends. The CDR3 sequence is CASSLSRTYGYTF. CDR3 DNA sequence: TGTGCCAGCAGCTTATCCCGAACCTATGGCTACACCTTC.

The gene calls are TRBV20-1 and TRBJ1-1; a possible D gene is TRBD1 (5 bases). The CDR3 has 14 amino acids. Between the trimmed V and J ends, which lost 6 bases and 7 bases, there was a span of 21 bases. CDR1 is DFQATT, CDR2 SNEGSKA, per germline (reference sequence). The CDR3 loop is CSAPAMGGTGEAFF. CDR3 bases: TGCAGTGCGCCTGCGATGGGGGGAACCGGTGAAGCTTTCTTT.

The chain combines TRBV14 with TRBJ2-7; D is unresolved. The CDR3 contains 15 residues. The V and J ends lost 4 bases and 3 bases respectively, with 16 bases between them. Germline V CDR1 and CDR2: SGHDN, FVKESK. CDR3 in DNA: TGTGCCAGCAGCCCCTTACTAACCCCGGGCTACGAGCAGTACTTC. This codes for CASSPLLTPGYEQYF. The whole variable domain, remainder taken from reference TRBV14 and TRBJ2-7, is EAGVTQFPSHSVIEKGQTVTLRCDPISGHDNLYWYRRVMGKEIKFLLHFVKESKQDESGMPNNRFLAERTGGTYSTLKVQPAELEDSGVYFCASSPLLTPGYEQYFGPGTRLTVT.

The rearrangement joins TRBV5-1 to TRBJ2-5; D is ambiguous. This CDR3 spans 14 amino acids. Germline V gene lookup returns CDR1 SGHRS and CDR2 YFSETQ. Trimming left V 0 bases short and J 5 bases short, with 11 bases between. DNA of the CDR3: TGCGCCAGCAGCTTGGTTCCAGGTGGCGAGACCCAGTACTTC. Translating gives CASSLVPGGETQYF.

The chain combines TRBV4-2 with TRBJ2-7; the match to TRBD1 covers 7 bases. From germline, CDR1 is LGHNA and CDR2 YNFKEQ. V was pared by 5 bases and J by 5 bases, with 3 bases of the junction left unmatched. This CDR3 spans 12 amino acids. The CDR3 coding sequence is TGTGCCAGCAGCATAGACAGGGACGAGCAGTACTTC. This codes for CASSIDRDEQYF.